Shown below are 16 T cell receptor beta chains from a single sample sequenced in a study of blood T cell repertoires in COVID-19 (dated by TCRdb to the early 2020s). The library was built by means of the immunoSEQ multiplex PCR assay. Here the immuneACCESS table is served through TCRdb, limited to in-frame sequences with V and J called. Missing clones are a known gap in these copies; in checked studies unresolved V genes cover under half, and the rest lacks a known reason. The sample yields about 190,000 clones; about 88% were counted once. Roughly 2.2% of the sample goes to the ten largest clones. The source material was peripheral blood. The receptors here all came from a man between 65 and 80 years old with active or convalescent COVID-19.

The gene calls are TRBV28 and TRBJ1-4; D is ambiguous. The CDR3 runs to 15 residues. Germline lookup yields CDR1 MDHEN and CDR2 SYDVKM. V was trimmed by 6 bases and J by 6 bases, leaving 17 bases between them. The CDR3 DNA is TGTGCCAGCAGCCTACCCGGAGGGCAATATGAAAAACTGTTTTTT. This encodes CASSLPGGQYEKLFF.

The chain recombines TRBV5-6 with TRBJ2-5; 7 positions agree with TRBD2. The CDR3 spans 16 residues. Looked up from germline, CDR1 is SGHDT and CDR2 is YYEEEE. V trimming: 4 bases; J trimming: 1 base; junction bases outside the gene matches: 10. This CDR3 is CASSREGRGTQETQYF. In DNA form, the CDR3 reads TGTGCCAGCAGCAGGGAGGGGCGGGGGACCCAAGAGACCCAGTACTTC.

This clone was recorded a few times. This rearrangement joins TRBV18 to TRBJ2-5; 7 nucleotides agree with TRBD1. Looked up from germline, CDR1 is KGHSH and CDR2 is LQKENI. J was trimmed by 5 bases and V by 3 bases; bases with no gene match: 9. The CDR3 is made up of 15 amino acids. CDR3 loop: CASSPARTGGETQYF. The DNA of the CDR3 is TGTGCCAGCTCACCGGCAAGGACAGGCGGGGAGACCCAGTACTTC.

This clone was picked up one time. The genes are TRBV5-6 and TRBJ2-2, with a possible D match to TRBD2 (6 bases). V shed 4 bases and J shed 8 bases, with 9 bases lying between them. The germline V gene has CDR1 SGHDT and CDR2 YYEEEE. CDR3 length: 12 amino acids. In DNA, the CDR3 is TGTGCCAGCAGCCGCGGGGTGGGGGAGCTGTTTTTT. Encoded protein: CASSRGVGELFF.

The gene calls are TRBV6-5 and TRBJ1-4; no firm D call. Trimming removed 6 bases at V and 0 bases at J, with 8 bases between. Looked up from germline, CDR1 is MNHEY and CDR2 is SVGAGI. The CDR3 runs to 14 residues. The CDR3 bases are TGTGCCAGCAGGGAGATGGCAACTAATGAAAAACTGTTTTTT. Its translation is CASREMATNEKLFF.

The chain's CDR3 is CARSLCRGYF. CDR3 nucleotides: TGTGCCAGAAGCTTGTGCAGGGGGTACTTC. The chain combines TRBV5-3 with TRBJ2-7, with a tentative D call TRBD1 (6 bases). TRBV5-3 is flagged as an ORF with uncertain function. The ends were cut back, 1 base at V and 12 bases at J, with 8 bases in the middle. The CDR3 has 10 residues.

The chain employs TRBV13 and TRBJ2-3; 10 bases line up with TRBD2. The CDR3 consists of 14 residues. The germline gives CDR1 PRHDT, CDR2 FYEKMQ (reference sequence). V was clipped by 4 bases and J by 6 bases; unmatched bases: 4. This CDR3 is CASSSSGGVDTQYF. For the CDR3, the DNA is TGTGCCAGCAGCTCCAGCGGGGGGGTTGATACGCAGTATTTT.

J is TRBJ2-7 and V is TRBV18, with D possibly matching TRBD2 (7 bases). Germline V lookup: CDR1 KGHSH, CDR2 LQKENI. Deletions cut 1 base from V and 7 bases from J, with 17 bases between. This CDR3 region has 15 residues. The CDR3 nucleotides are TGTGCCAGCTCACCACGGCTCGGGGGGCTCGGGGAGCAGTACTTC. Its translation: CASSPRLGGLGEQYF.

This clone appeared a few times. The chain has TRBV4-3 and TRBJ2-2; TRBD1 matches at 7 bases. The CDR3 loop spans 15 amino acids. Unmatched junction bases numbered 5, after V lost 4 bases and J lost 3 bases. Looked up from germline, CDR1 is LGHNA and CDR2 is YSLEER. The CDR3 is CASSPRDSYTGELFF. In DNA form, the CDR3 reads TGCGCCAGCAGCCCACGGGACAGTTACACCGGGGAGCTGTTTTTT.

The CDR3 DNA sequence: TGTGCCTGGAGTAGTAGACTACCCCCAAGCTCCTACGAGCAGTACTTC. It is translated as CAWSSRLPPSSYEQYF. The chain combines TRBV30 with TRBJ2-7; D possibly corresponds to TRBD2 (5 bases). CDR3 length: 16 residues. Between the trimmed V and J ends, which lost 2 bases and 0 bases, there was a span of 17 bases. Germline V gene lookup returns CDR1 GTSNPN and CDR2 SVGIG (reference sequence).

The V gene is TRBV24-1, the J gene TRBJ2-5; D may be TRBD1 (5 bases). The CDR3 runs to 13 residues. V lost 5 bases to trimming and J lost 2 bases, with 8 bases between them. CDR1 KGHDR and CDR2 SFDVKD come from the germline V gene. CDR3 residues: CATSARQQETQYF. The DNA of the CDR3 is TGTGCCACCAGTGCTAGACAGCAAGAGACCCAGTACTTC.

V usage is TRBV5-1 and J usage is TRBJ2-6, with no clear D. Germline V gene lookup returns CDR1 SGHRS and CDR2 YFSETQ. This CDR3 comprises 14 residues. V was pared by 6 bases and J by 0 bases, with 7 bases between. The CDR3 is CASTLISGANVLTF. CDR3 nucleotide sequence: TGCGCCAGCACCCTTATCTCTGGGGCCAACGTCCTGACTTTC.

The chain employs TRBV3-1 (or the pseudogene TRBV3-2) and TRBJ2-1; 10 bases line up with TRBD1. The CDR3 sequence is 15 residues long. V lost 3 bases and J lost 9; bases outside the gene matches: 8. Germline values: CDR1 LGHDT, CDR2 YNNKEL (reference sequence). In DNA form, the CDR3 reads TGTGCCAGCAGCCAGACAGGGGGCGCGGGAATTGAGCAGTTCTTC. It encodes CASSQTGGAGIEQFF.

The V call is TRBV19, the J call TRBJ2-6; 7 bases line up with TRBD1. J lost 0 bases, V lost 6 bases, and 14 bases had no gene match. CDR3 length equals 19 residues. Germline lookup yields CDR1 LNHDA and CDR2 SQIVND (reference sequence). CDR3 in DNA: TGTGCCAGTAGCATCCGCCCGGGACAGAGAACCTCTGGGGCCAACGTCCTGACTTTC. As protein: CASSIRPGQRTSGANVLTF.

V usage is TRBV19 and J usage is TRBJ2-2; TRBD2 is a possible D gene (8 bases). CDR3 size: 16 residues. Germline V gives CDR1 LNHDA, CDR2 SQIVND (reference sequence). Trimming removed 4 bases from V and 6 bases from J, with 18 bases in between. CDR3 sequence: CASSTGGTVLSGELFF. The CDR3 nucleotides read TGTGCCAGTAGTACGGGGGGGACAGTCTTGTCCGGGGAGCTGTTTTTT.

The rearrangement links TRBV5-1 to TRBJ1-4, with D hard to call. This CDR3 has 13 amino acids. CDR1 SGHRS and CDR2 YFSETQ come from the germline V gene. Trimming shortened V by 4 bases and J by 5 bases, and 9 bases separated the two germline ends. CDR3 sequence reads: CASSDGLNEKLFF. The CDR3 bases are TGCGCCAGCAGCGACGGGTTGAATGAAAAACTGTTTTTT. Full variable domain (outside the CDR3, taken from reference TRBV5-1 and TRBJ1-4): KAGVTQTPRYLIKTRGQQVTLSCSPISGHRSVSWYQQTPGQGLQFLFEYFSETQRNKGNFPGRFSGRQFSNSRSEMNVSTLELGDSALYLCASSDGLNEKLFFGSGTQLSVL.